Presented here are 19 T cell receptor beta chains from one specimen sequenced in a study of blood T cell repertoires in COVID-19. Profiled with immunoSEQ multiplex PCR; TCRdb holds only in-frame clones, not every one. The table records fewer than 300,000 clones, 75% to 90% of them present only once. Sequencing was carried out using peripheral blood. The receptors were sampled from a man aged 25-45 years with acute or convalescent COVID-19.

CDR3 DNA: TGTGCCAGCAGACGGGACAGGTTCTCCTACTTAGCCAAAAACATTCAGTACTTC. Protein product: CASRRDRFSYLAKNIQYF. The J gene is TRBJ2-4, the V gene TRBV28, with 8 bases matching TRBD1. The germline CDR1 and CDR2 sequences are MDHEN and SYDVKM. With V trimmed by 6 bases and J by 0 bases, 13 bases remained unmatched. This CDR3 is 18 amino acids long.

This chain connects TRBV9 to TRBJ1-2; D is possibly TRBD1 (6 bases). The CDR3 is made up of 13 amino acids. V was shortened by 3 bases and J by 8 bases, with 14 bases between the two germline ends. Germline V gene lookup returns CDR1 SGDLS and CDR2 YYNGEE. CDR3 sequence reads: CASSAGVADGYTF. CDR3 coding DNA: TGTGCCAGCAGCGCAGGGGTCGCGGACGGCTACACCTTC.

The chain carries TRBV29-1 and TRBJ2-3; 8 nucleotides line up with TRBD2. V was clipped by 0 bases and J by 1 base; unmatched bases: 6. This CDR3 comprises 16 residues. The V gene's germline CDR1 is SQVTM and CDR2 ANQGSEA. The CDR3 sequence: CSVEEPTRGGTDTQYF. For the CDR3, the DNA is TGCAGCGTTGAAGAGCCGACGCGGGGGGGCACAGATACGCAGTATTTT.

The chain couples TRBV5-1 to TRBJ2-3; TRBD1 matches 8 bases. The germline CDR1 and CDR2 sequences are SGHRS and YFSETQ. The CDR3 runs 14 residues. Germline trimming cut 0 bases from V and 4 bases from J; bases unmatched to any gene: 1. CDR3 amino acids: CASSLGQGPDTQYF. The CDR3 bases are TGCGCCAGCAGCTTGGGACAGGGGCCAGATACGCAGTATTTT.

The rearrangement uses TRBV19 and TRBJ1-2, with 7 positions matching TRBD1. This CDR3 region has 16 residues. Germline-derived CDR1 and CDR2 are LNHDA and SQIVND (reference sequence). Trimming removed 3 bases from V and 2 bases from J; junction bases left unmatched: 9. CDR3 nucleotide sequence: TGTGCCAGTAGTATTGGGGGACGGGACAGAAACTATGGCTACACCTTC. The encoded protein is CASSIGGRDRNYGYTF.

V gene TRBV9 combines with J gene TRBJ2-3, with TRBD2 as a possible D gene (5 bases). The germline V and J ends were trimmed by 4 bases and 0 bases, with 18 bases remaining between them. The length of the CDR3 is 17 residues. The germline V gene encodes CDR1 SGDLS and CDR2 YYNGEE. CDR3 loop: CASSSRGAPSSTDTQYF. For the CDR3, the DNA is TGTGCCAGCAGCTCACGGGGAGCCCCATCTAGCACAGATACGCAGTATTTT.

The rearrangement uses TRBV5-1 and TRBJ1-2; D not resolved. With 4 bases removed from V and 0 bases from J, the gap between germline ends came to 10 bases. Germline V CDR1 and CDR2: SGHRS, YFSETQ. The CDR3 sequence is 14 residues long. Here the CDR3 reads CASSLTMANYGYTF. The CDR3 coding sequence is TGCGCCAGCAGCCTAACGATGGCTAACTATGGCTACACCTTC.

This chain links TRBV12-2 with TRBJ1-1. TRBV12-2 is shown as a pseudogene. This CDR3 spans 14 amino acids. CDR3 nucleotides: TGTGCAAGTCGCCCTATAAGGAGCAACACTGAAGCTTTCTTT. Translating it yields CASRPIRSNTEAFF.

The chain recombines TRBV25-1 with TRBJ1-4; D is possibly TRBD1 (5 bases). V lost 2 bases, J lost 8 bases, and 15 bases lay in between. The CDR3 loop spans 15 amino acids. Germline assignment: CDR1 MGHDK and CDR2 SYGVNS. The chain's CDR3 is CASSEPREIQEKLFF. Written as DNA, the CDR3 is TGTGCCAGCAGTGAACCCAGGGAAATCCAGGAAAAACTGTTTTTT.

The V and J genes are TRBV11-1 and TRBJ2-4; the D gene is possibly TRBD2 (6 bases). Germline loops: CDR1 SGHAT, CDR2 FQDESV (reference sequence). V lost 0 bases and J lost 3, with 15 bases in between. This CDR3 is 17 amino acids long. The CDR3 nucleotides read TGTGCCAGCAGCTTAGCGCATAATGAGGGAGGCAAAAACATTCAGTACTTC. Amino acid sequence: CASSLAHNEGGKNIQYF.

This chain joins TRBV7-8 and TRBJ1-1; D is undetermined. The V gene's germline CDR1 is SGHVS and CDR2 FQNEAQ. V was trimmed by 2 bases and J by 4 bases, leaving 14 bases between them. This CDR3 has 15 residues. The CDR3 region has the DNA TGTGCCAGCAGCTTAAACACGGGGTCGGGCACTGAAGCTTTCTTT. Translating gives CASSLNTGSGTEAFF.

This clone appeared a single time. This chain uses TRBV7-8 with TRBJ1-5, with D unclear. This CDR3 contains 14 residues. The germline V gene has CDR1 SGHVS and CDR2 FQNEAQ. V lost 2 bases, J lost 2 bases, and 7 bases lay in between. CDR3 protein: CASSLIRGNQPQHF. CDR3 sequence (DNA): TGTGCCAGCAGCTTAATAAGAGGCAATCAGCCCCAGCATTTT.

This chain links TRBV28 with TRBJ1-4; the D gene is possibly TRBD1 (6 bases). This CDR3 spans 14 amino acids. Trimming removed 4 bases at V and 1 base at J, with 7 bases between. Germline V gene data show CDR1 as MDHEN and CDR2 as SYDVKM. The CDR3 DNA is TGTGCCAGCAGTTCGGACAGAACTAATGAAAAACTGTTTTTT. Translating it yields CASSSDRTNEKLFF. Complete variable domain (other parts from reference TRBV28 and TRBJ1-4): DVKVTQSSRYLVKRTGEKVFLECVQDMDHENMFWYRQDPGLGLRLIYFSYDVKMKEKGDIPEGYSVSREKKERFSLILESASTNQTSMYLCASSSDRTNEKLFFGSGTQLSVL.

V gene TRBV10-3 combines with J gene TRBJ2-7, with TRBD1 matching 9 bases. Germline assignment: CDR1 ENHRY and CDR2 SYGVKD. The length of the CDR3 is 13 residues. After removal of 6 bases from V and 3 bases from J, the junction contained 3 bases not matched to a gene. CDR3 sequence reads: CAIRGQGFYEQYF. For the CDR3, the DNA is TGTGCCATCAGGGGACAGGGTTTCTACGAGCAGTACTTC.

The gene calls are TRBV5-6 and TRBJ1-3; D is uncertain. Germline CDR1 is SGHDT and CDR2 is YYEEEE. The V end lost 1 base, the J end lost 4 bases, and 9 bases lay between the germline ends. The CDR3 is 14 residues long. The CDR3 loop reads CASSLSAEGNTIYF. The CDR3 DNA reads TGTGCCAGCAGCTTGAGCGCCGAGGGAAACACCATATATTTT.

The gene calls are TRBV24-1 and TRBJ2-5; 8 nucleotides match TRBD2. The CDR3 runs to 13 residues. Looked up from germline, CDR1 is KGHDR and CDR2 is SFDVKD. The V segment lost 11 bases and the J segment 3 bases; nucleotides outside the gene matches: 7. The CDR3, as DNA: TGTGCCATTAACGACGGGAGGGAAGAGACCCAGTACTTC. This codes for CAINDGREETQYF.

The chain carries TRBV7-9 and TRBJ1-2; perhaps TRBD1 as D (6 bases). CDR3 size: 13 residues. Trimming shortened V by 4 bases and J by 5 bases, and 11 bases separated the two germline ends. CDR1 is SEHNR and CDR2 is FQNEAQ in the germline V gene (reference sequence). The CDR3 loop reads CASSSWTVYGYTF. As DNA, the CDR3 is TGTGCCAGCAGCTCCTGGACAGTTTATGGCTACACCTTC. The full variable domain, its missing parts supplied by reference TRBV7-9 and TRBJ1-2, is DTGVSQNPRHKITKRGQNVTFRCDPISEHNRLYWYRQTLGQGPEFLTYFQNEAQLEKSRLLSDRFSAERPKGSFSTLEIQRTEQGDSAMYLCASSSWTVYGYTFGSGTRLTVV.

The table lists this clone with a few counts. V and J are TRBV19 and TRBJ2-1; 11 bases are shared with TRBD2. J was trimmed by 3 bases and V by 9 bases; bases with no gene match: 7. The CDR3 is made up of 15 amino acids. Per the germline V gene, CDR1 is LNHDA and CDR2 is SQIVND (reference sequence). The CDR3 reads CASTTSGGFYNEQFF. The CDR3 DNA reads as TGTGCCAGCACAACTAGCGGGGGCTTCTACAATGAGCAGTTCTTC.

V is TRBV7-8 and J is TRBJ1-4; D remains ambiguous. CDR1 is SGHVS and CDR2 is FQNEAQ in the germline V gene. The V end was cut by 4 bases, the J end by 0 bases, with 12 bases between. The CDR3 loop spans 16 amino acids. This CDR3 is CASSSSLLATNEKLFF. CDR3 DNA sequence: TGTGCCAGCAGCTCTTCATTACTTGCAACTAATGAAAAACTGTTTTTT.